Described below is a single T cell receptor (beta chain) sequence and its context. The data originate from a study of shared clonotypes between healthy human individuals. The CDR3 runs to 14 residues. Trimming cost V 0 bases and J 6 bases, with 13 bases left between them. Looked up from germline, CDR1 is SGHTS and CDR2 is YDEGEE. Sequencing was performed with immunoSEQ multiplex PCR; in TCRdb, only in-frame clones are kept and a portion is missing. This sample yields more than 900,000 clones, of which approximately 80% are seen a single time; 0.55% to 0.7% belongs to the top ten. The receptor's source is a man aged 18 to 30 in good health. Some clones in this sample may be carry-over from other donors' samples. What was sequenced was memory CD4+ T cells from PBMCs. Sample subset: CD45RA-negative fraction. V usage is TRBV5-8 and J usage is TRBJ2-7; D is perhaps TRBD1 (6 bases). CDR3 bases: TGTGCCAGCAGCTTGGTTGTTGGGGGCCGCGAGCAGTACTTC. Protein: CASSLVVGGREQYF.